The source of this T cell receptor (beta chain) is a study of cytomegalovirus exposure and HLA in healthy donors. Germline V gene sequence: CDR1 MGHDK, CDR2 SYGVNS. V was shortened by 4 bases and J by 4 bases, with 7 bases between the two germline ends. This CDR3 is 13 amino acids long. Assay used: immunoSEQ multiplex PCR; TCRdb lists only in-frame clones, some missing. The table lists more than 250,000 clones, about nine tenths of them singletons, with over 1% in the top ten. The sequenced material came from PBMCs. The sequence was obtained from a woman in her twenties or thirties in good health and CMV-seropositive. The V and J genes are TRBV25-1 and TRBJ1-4, with D unclear. CDR3 protein: CASSGPLNEKLFF. The CDR3, as DNA: TGTGCCAGCAGTGGTCCCCTTAATGAAAAACTGTTTTTT.